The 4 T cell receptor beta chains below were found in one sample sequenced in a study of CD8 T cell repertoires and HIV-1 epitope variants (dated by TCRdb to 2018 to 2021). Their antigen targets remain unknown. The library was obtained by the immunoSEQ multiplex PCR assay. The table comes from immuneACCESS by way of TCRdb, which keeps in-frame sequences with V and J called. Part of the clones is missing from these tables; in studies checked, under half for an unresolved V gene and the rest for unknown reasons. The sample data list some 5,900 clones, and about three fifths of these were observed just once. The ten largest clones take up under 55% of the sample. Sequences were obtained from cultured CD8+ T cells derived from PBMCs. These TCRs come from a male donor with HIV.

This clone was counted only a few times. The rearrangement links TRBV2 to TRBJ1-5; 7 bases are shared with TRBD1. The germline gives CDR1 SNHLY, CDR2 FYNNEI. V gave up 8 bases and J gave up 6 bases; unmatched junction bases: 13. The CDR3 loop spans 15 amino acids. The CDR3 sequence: CASEAGGSRSQPQHF. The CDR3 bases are TGTGCCAGCGAGGCAGGGGGAAGTCGGAGTCAGCCCCAGCATTTT.

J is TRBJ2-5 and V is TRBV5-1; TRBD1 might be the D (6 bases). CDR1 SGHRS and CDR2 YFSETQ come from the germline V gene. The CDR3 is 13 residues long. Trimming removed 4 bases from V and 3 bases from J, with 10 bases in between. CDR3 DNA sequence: TGCGCCAGCAGCGACAGGATTAAAGAGACCCAGTACTTC. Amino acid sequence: CASSDRIKETQYF.

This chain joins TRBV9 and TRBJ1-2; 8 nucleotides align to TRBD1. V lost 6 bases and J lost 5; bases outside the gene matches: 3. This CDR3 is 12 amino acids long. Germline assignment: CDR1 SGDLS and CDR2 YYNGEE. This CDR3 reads CASNQGAYGYTF. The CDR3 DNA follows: TGTGCCAGCAACCAGGGGGCTTATGGCTACACCTTC.

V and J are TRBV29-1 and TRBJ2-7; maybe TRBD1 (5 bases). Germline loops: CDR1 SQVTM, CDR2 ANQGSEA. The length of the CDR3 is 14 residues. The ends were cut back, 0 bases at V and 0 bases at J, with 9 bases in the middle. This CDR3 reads CSVEDRQRSYEQYF. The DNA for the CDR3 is TGCAGCGTTGAAGATAGACAGCGCTCCTACGAGCAGTACTTC.